A selection of T cell receptor beta chains follows, all from one sample in a study of blood T cell repertoires in COVID-19. Measured with immunoSEQ multiplex PCR; TCRdb has only the in-frame clones, and not every one. Of about 360,000 clones listed, roughly 86% are singletons. The sequencing input was peripheral blood. These receptors all come from a human donor in a cohort sampled during active COVID-19. The CDR3 runs from the conserved cysteine through the conserved F or W. Fields, in order: CDR3 protein, CDR3 DNA, J gene, clone size, V gene, D gene. The D gene is left open where the match is weak. Size values are once, few and many counts, or a class for expanded clones, and some rows have none.

cdr3_aa: CASPRYVGGPANEQFF
cdr3_nt: TGTGCCAGCCCGCGGTATGTGGGAGGCCCCGCCAATGAGCAGTTCTTC
j_call: TRBJ2-1
clone_size: NA
v_call: TRBV27
d_call: NA

cdr3_aa: CASSEARYGSGTQYF
cdr3_nt: TGTGCCAGCAGTGAAGCGCGTTACGGGAGTGGGACCCAGTACTTC
j_call: TRBJ2-5
clone_size: NA
v_call: TRBV6-1
d_call: NA

cdr3_aa: CASSSSGGETDTQYF
cdr3_nt: TGTGCCAGCAGTTCTAGCGGGGGGGAAACAGATACGCAGTATTTT
j_call: TRBJ2-3
clone_size: NA
v_call: TRBV6-5
d_call: TRBD2

cdr3_aa: CASSQGTGNQPQHF
cdr3_nt: TGTGCCAGCAGCCAAGGGACAGGAAATCAGCCCCAGCATTTT
j_call: TRBJ1-5
clone_size: once
v_call: TRBV3-1/TRBV3-2
d_call: TRBD1

cdr3_aa: CATSRDSSSYEQYF
cdr3_nt: TGTGCCACCAGCAGGGACTCAAGCTCCTACGAGCAGTACTTC
j_call: TRBJ2-7
clone_size: few
v_call: TRBV15
d_call: NA

cdr3_aa: CASSSRRRPTGELFF
cdr3_nt: TGTGCCAGTAGTAGCCGACGGAGGCCCACCGGGGAGCTGTTTTTT
j_call: TRBJ2-2
clone_size: NA
v_call: TRBV19
d_call: NA

cdr3_aa: CASTKQGGTQETQYF
cdr3_nt: TGTGCCAGCACCAAACAGGGGGGGACTCAAGAGACCCAGTACTTC
j_call: TRBJ2-5
clone_size: NA
v_call: TRBV2
d_call: NA

cdr3_aa: CAGSSAGGRNEQYF
cdr3_nt: TGTGCCGGCTCGTCAGCGGGAGGGCGCAACGAGCAGTACTTC
j_call: TRBJ2-7
clone_size: NA
v_call: TRBV6-5
d_call: TRBD2

cdr3_aa: CASSFFGGGRANTEAFF
cdr3_nt: TGTGCCAGCAGCTTCTTCGGTGGTGGCAGGGCTAACACTGAAGCTTTCTTT
j_call: TRBJ1-1
clone_size: NA
v_call: TRBV7-9
d_call: NA

cdr3_aa: CASSPLGGDQPQHF
cdr3_nt: TGTGCCAGCTCCCCCCTTGGGGGGGATCAGCCCCAGCATTTT
j_call: TRBJ1-5
clone_size: NA
v_call: TRBV18
d_call: NA

cdr3_aa: CATGGLRDNSPLHF
cdr3_nt: TGTGCAACAGGGGGCCTACGGGATAATTCACCCCTCCACTTT
j_call: TRBJ1-6
clone_size: few
v_call: TRBV28
d_call: TRBD1

cdr3_aa: CASTEDTSTNEKLFF
cdr3_nt: TGTGCCAGCACTGAAGACACGTCAACTAATGAAAAACTGTTTTTT
j_call: TRBJ1-4
clone_size: NA
v_call: TRBV2
d_call: NA

cdr3_aa: CASSQDGDTQYF
cdr3_nt: TGTGCCAGCAGCCAAGACGGGGATACGCAGTATTTT
j_call: TRBJ2-3
clone_size: NA
v_call: TRBV4-2
d_call: NA

cdr3_aa: CASSLGGPTLGNQPQHF
cdr3_nt: TGTGCCAGCAGCTTAGGAGGGCCCACCCTTGGCAATCAGCCCCAGCATTTT
j_call: TRBJ1-5
clone_size: NA
v_call: TRBV7-8
d_call: NA

cdr3_aa: CASSLELASSTDTQYF
cdr3_nt: TGTGCCAGCAGCTTGGAACTAGCGTCTAGCACAGATACGCAGTATTTT
j_call: TRBJ2-3
clone_size: NA
v_call: TRBV5-4
d_call: TRBD2

cdr3_aa: CASRSLAGVSYEQYF
cdr3_nt: TGTGCCAGCAGATCACTAGCGGGAGTTTCCTACGAGCAGTACTTC
j_call: TRBJ2-7
clone_size: NA
v_call: TRBV27
d_call: TRBD2

cdr3_aa: CASSVEMNTEAFF
cdr3_nt: TGTGCCAGCAGCGTGGAGATGAACACTGAAGCTTTCTTT
j_call: TRBJ1-1
clone_size: NA
v_call: TRBV13
d_call: NA

cdr3_aa: CASSNPDNEQFF
cdr3_nt: TGTGCCAGCAGCAACCCGGACAATGAGCAGTTCTTC
j_call: TRBJ2-1
clone_size: NA
v_call: TRBV11-2
d_call: NA

cdr3_aa: CASSQWTANYGYTF
cdr3_nt: TGTGCCAGCAGCCAATGGACAGCGAACTATGGCTACACCTTC
j_call: TRBJ1-2
clone_size: NA
v_call: TRBV3-1/TRBV3-2
d_call: NA

cdr3_aa: CASSQLGLAVGNNEQFF
cdr3_nt: TGCGCCAGCAGCCAACTGGGACTAGCCGTCGGTAACAATGAGCAGTTCTTC
j_call: TRBJ2-1
clone_size: NA
v_call: TRBV4-1
d_call: TRBD2

cdr3_aa: CASSSGQQETQYF
cdr3_nt: TGTGCCAGCAGTTCGGGACAGCAAGAGACCCAGTACTTC
j_call: TRBJ2-5
clone_size: NA
v_call: TRBV12-3/TRBV12-4
d_call: TRBD1

cdr3_aa: CASSLGQGRYTEAFF
cdr3_nt: TGTGCCAGCAGCCTAGGACAGGGTAGGTACACTGAAGCTTTCTTT
j_call: TRBJ1-1
clone_size: once
v_call: TRBV3-1/TRBV3-2
d_call: TRBD1

cdr3_aa: CASSLATSGNEQFF
cdr3_nt: TGCGCCAGCAGCCTGGCTACTAGCGGTAATGAGCAGTTCTTC
j_call: TRBJ2-1
clone_size: NA
v_call: TRBV5-1
d_call: TRBD2

cdr3_aa: CASSRDRANSPLHF
cdr3_nt: TGTGCCAGCAGTAGGGACAGGGCTAATTCACCCCTCCACTTT
j_call: TRBJ1-6
clone_size: NA
v_call: TRBV27
d_call: TRBD1

cdr3_aa: CASSALGTGEQFF
cdr3_nt: TGCGCCAGCAGCGCCCTGGGGACAGGTGAGCAGTTCTTC
j_call: TRBJ2-1
clone_size: NA
v_call: TRBV5-1
d_call: TRBD1

cdr3_aa: CASSSTLGGWPGRQPQHF
cdr3_nt: TGTGCCAGTAGTTCAACCCTGGGGGGTTGGCCCGGGCGTCAGCCCCAGCATTTT
j_call: TRBJ1-5
clone_size: few
v_call: TRBV19
d_call: NA

cdr3_aa: CASSRRPREGTEAFF
cdr3_nt: TGTGCCAGCAGTCGTCGACCGAGGGAGGGCACTGAAGCTTTCTTT
j_call: TRBJ1-1
clone_size: NA
v_call: TRBV27
d_call: NA

cdr3_aa: CASSPGTSGQETQYF
cdr3_nt: TGTGCCAGCAGCCCGGGGACTAGCGGGCAAGAGACCCAGTACTTC
j_call: TRBJ2-5
clone_size: NA
v_call: TRBV3-1/TRBV3-2
d_call: TRBD2

cdr3_aa: CASSLADSGRGKNIQYF
cdr3_nt: TGTGCCAGCAGCTTAGCCGATAGCGGGAGGGGAAAAAACATTCAGTACTTC
j_call: TRBJ2-4
clone_size: NA
v_call: TRBV7-9
d_call: TRBD2

cdr3_aa: CASSIDGRPNTEAFF
cdr3_nt: TGTGCCAGTAGTATAGATGGCCGCCCAAACACTGAAGCTTTCTTT
j_call: TRBJ1-1
clone_size: NA
v_call: TRBV19
d_call: NA

cdr3_aa: CASSLGATPDNEKLFF
cdr3_nt: TGCGCCAGCAGCTTGGGCGCCACGCCTGATAATGAAAAACTGTTTTTT
j_call: TRBJ1-4
clone_size: NA
v_call: TRBV5-1
d_call: NA

cdr3_aa: CASSPSTDTQYF
cdr3_nt: TGCGCCAGCAGTCCTAGCACAGATACGCAGTATTTT
j_call: TRBJ2-3
clone_size: NA
v_call: TRBV10-2
d_call: NA

cdr3_aa: CASSYQTGSFTFF
cdr3_nt: TGTGCCAGCAGTTACCAGACAGGGTCATTCACTTTCTTT
j_call: TRBJ1-1
clone_size: few
v_call: TRBV6-5
d_call: TRBD1

cdr3_aa: CSVGGAGEKLFF
cdr3_nt: TGCAGCGTGGGAGGTGCAGGGGAAAAACTGTTTTTT
j_call: TRBJ1-4
clone_size: NA
v_call: TRBV29-1
d_call: NA